This T cell receptor beta chain is drawn from a study of PD-L1 blockade in urothelial cancer. Study in general: Atezolizumab (1,200 mg intravenously every 3 weeks) began in 2014 for patients.

The CDR3 length is 13 residues. Germline V lookup: CDR1 LGHNA, CDR2 YSLEER. V was clipped by 7 bases and J by 5 bases, with 12 bases between them. Clones were sequenced by immunoSEQ multiplex PCR, and TCRdb holds only the in-frame ones, with some missing. Of 50,000 to 55,000 clones listed, about 80% were seen once; the top ten hold about 1.2%. The time point is: pretreatment peripheral blood. V gene TRBV4-3 combines with J gene TRBJ2-1, with D perhaps matching TRBD1 (6 bases). The sequence came from a man aged 45-60 years with urothelial cancer. The specimen comprised PBMCs, sampled around atezolizumab (anti-PD-L1) treatment. The CDR3, as DNA: TGCGCCAGCACGGATGGACAGCACAATGAGCAGTTCTTC. Protein sequence: CASTDGQHNEQFF.